These T cell receptor beta chains were read from a single sample in a study of shared clonotypes between healthy human individuals. Profiled with immunoSEQ multiplex PCR; TCRdb holds only in-frame clones, not every one. In the table there are roughly 600,000 clones, roughly 98% of which are singletons. Sequenced: naive CD8+ T cells sorted from blood. Receptors were obtained from a man aged 30-40 years in good health. Each CDR3 is given with its conserved first and last residue.

v_gene: TRBV27; CDR3aa: CASSYSGTSSYNEQFF
v_gene: TRBV6-5; CDR3aa: CASSWTGEDEKLFF
v_gene: TRBV23-1; CDR3aa: CASISLEGRGYEQYF
v_gene: TRBV11-2; CDR3aa: CASRQQGNRDYGYTF
v_gene: TRBV6-1; CDR3aa: CASSVREGGETQYF
v_gene: TRBV29-1; CDR3aa: CSAMGVRTGRAGELFF
v_gene: TRBV19; CDR3aa: CASSIENDRFSYNEQFF
v_gene: TRBV5-6; CDR3aa: CASSLGGAANEDGTYGYTF
v_gene: TRBV7-8; CDR3aa: CASSLRQGAKETQYF
v_gene: TRBV5-6; CDR3aa: CASSSTGGGYYGYTF
v_gene: TRBV5-1; CDR3aa: CASSQGAFNAGELFF
v_gene: TRBV6-5; CDR3aa: CASSYNRNTEAFF
v_gene: TRBV7-9; CDR3aa: CASIHLLSTDTQYF
v_gene: TRBV5-5; CDR3aa: CASSWGLAGEDYEQYF
v_gene: TRBV20-1; CDR3aa: CSANKYEQYF
v_gene: TRBV29-1; CDR3aa: CSVAAWDSPNYGYTF
v_gene: TRBV30; CDR3aa: CAWEQGTTGELFF
v_gene: TRBV5-1; CDR3aa: CASSLWTDGDEKLFF
v_gene: TRBV29-1; CDR3aa: CSVGVGPYNEQFF
v_gene: TRBV29-1; CDR3aa: CSVERGEIYNEQFF
v_gene: TRBV29-1; CDR3aa: CSARGPGNTIYF
v_gene: TRBV27; CDR3aa: CASRGFNYGYTF
v_gene: TRBV29-1; CDR3aa: CSVTPGLAASYEQYF
v_gene: TRBV15; CDR3aa: CATSRGLAGGPDTGAQYF
v_gene: TRBV7-9; CDR3aa: CASSPQSSGYGYTF
v_gene: TRBV27; CDR3aa: CASSSDGASGEQYF
v_gene: TRBV30; CDR3aa: CAWSTGQGADEQYF
v_gene: TRBV7-2; CDR3aa: CASSSQGGYEQYF
v_gene: TRBV5-5; CDR3aa: CASSIREPYEQYF
v_gene: TRBV5-5; CDR3aa: CASSLNRGSYTGELFF
v_gene: TRBV27; CDR3aa: CASSVATGPNEQFF
v_gene: TRBV2; CDR3aa: CASRGQSYEQYF